The 20 T cell receptor beta chains in this list originate from one sample, sequenced in a study of cytotoxic CD8 clonotypes in ibrutinib-treated CLL. Sequencing used immunoSEQ multiplex PCR; TCRdb keeps in-frame clones, though not all of them. The sample contains some 10,000 clones, around 80% of which appear only once. The sequences come from PBMCs, collected at disease progression, from a patient treated with ibrutinib. The receptors originated from a human donor with chronic lymphocytic leukemia.

V usage is TRBV28 and J usage is TRBJ1-4; TRBD1 agrees at 7 bases. The CDR3 spans 14 residues. V lost 5 bases, J lost 4 bases, and 4 bases stayed unmatched. Germline loops: CDR1 MDHEN, CDR2 SYDVKM. This chain's CDR3 is CASSGDSFNEKLFF. For the CDR3, the DNA is TGTGCCAGCAGTGGGGACAGTTTTAATGAAAAACTGTTTTTT. The full variable domain, with the rest looked up from reference TRBV28 and TRBJ1-4, is DVKVTQSSRYLVKRTGEKVFLECVQDMDHENMFWYRQDPGLGLRLIYFSYDVKMKEKGDIPEGYSVSREKKERFSLILESASTNQTSMYLCASSGDSFNEKLFFGSGTQLSVL.

The rearrangement links TRBV6-5 to TRBJ1-3, with unresolved D. Per the germline V gene, CDR1 is MNHEY and CDR2 is SVGAGI. CDR3 length: 16 residues. V was trimmed by 2 bases and J by 0 bases, leaving 11 bases between them. In DNA form, the CDR3 reads TGTGCCAGCAGTTACCAGTTTCCTTTCTCTGGAAACACCATATATTTT. Translation gives CASSYQFPFSGNTIYF.

The V and J genes are TRBV7-3 and TRBJ2-7, with 8 bases fitting TRBD2. Germline CDR1 is SGHTA and CDR2 is FQGTGA. V was clipped by 5 bases and J by 3 bases; unmatched bases: 9. The CDR3 runs to 15 residues. The CDR3 protein is CASSAGGSGNYEQYF. The CDR3 nucleotides are TGTGCCAGCAGCGCCGGGGGTAGCGGGAACTACGAGCAGTACTTC.

The gene calls are TRBV7-9 and TRBJ2-1; a weak D match, TRBD2 (6 bases). Trimming removed 5 bases at V and 7 bases at J, with 18 bases between. The length of the CDR3 is 15 residues. Germline V lookup: CDR1 SEHNR, CDR2 FQNEAQ (reference sequence). The CDR3 nucleotides are TGTGCCAGCAGCGTACAAAGACTAGTAATGAATGAGCAGTTCTTC. Its protein is CASSVQRLVMNEQFF.

A few counts support this clone. Other DNA sequences from this sample encode an identical CDR3 as well. The V call is TRBV5-1, the J call TRBJ2-7; tentatively, D is TRBD2 (5 bases). The germline V gene has CDR1 SGHRS and CDR2 YFSETQ. Trimming removed 2 bases from V and 5 bases from J, with 17 bases in between. This CDR3 is built from 15 residues. The CDR3 spells CASSLDYQPLNEQYF. DNA of the CDR3: TGCGCCAGCAGCTTAGACTACCAACCCTTAAACGAGCAGTACTTC.

This clone was seen only a few times. This sequence joins TRBV19 and TRBJ1-1; no clear D gene. V gave up 5 bases and J gave up 5 bases, with 15 bases separating them. This CDR3 is 14 amino acids long. CDR1 LNHDA and CDR2 SQIVND come from the germline V gene (reference sequence). CDR3 amino acids: CASSPRTEMTEAFF. CDR3 nucleotide sequence: TGTGCCAGTAGTCCGCGGACGGAGATGACTGAAGCTTTCTTT.

The V gene is TRBV28, the J gene TRBJ2-7; 8 nucleotides line up with TRBD2. This CDR3 contains 16 residues. Germline V gives CDR1 MDHEN, CDR2 SYDVKM. The ends lost 3 bases at V and 4 bases at J; junction bases unmatched: 11. CDR3: CASSFPAWSGSYEQYF. As DNA, the CDR3 is TGTGCCAGCAGTTTCCCGGCTTGGAGCGGGAGTTACGAGCAGTACTTC.

The chain recombines TRBV5-6 with TRBJ1-2; D possibly corresponds to TRBD1 (5 bases). The CDR3 has 15 amino acids. CDR1 is SGHDT and CDR2 is YYEEEE in the germline V gene. The V and J ends lost 0 bases and 0 bases respectively, with 9 bases between them. CDR3: CASSLVQAANYGYTF. The CDR3 coding sequence is TGTGCCAGCAGCTTGGTACAGGCCGCTAACTATGGCTACACCTTC. The full variable domain, with the rest looked up from reference TRBV5-6 and TRBJ1-2, is DAGVTQSPTHLIKTRGQQVTLRCSPKSGHDTVSWYQQALGQGPQFIFQYYEEEERQRGNFPDRFSGHQFPNYSSELNVNALLLGDSALYLCASSLVQAANYGYTFGSGTRLTVV.

J is TRBJ2-5 and V is TRBV12-2; the D call TRBD1 from the table was never checked on the DNA. TRBV12-2 is a pseudogene segment. The CDR3 covers 18 residues. CDR3 DNA: TGTGCAAGTCGCCGTCACCTACACACAGGGCCCGAACAAGAGACCCAGTACTTC. Its protein is CASRRHLHTGPEQETQYF.

The chain carries TRBV10-3 and TRBJ2-7; 10 bases are shared with TRBD2. There are 16 residues in the CDR3. Germline V CDR1 and CDR2: ENHRY, SYGVKD. The ends lost 5 bases at V and 4 bases at J; junction bases unmatched: 11. CDR3 sequence (DNA): TGTGCCATCAGTCCCCGTGGGCTAGCGGGAGATTACGAGCAGTACTTC. It translates to CAISPRGLAGDYEQYF.

This clone showed up just a few times. The chain carries TRBV11-2 and TRBJ1-1; D gene uncertain. The V end was cut by 5 bases, the J end by 5 bases, with 18 bases between. This CDR3 is 15 amino acids long. Germline V lookup: CDR1 SGHAT, CDR2 FQNNGV. The DNA for the CDR3 is TGTGCCAGCAGCACTACCGGGAACCTTGGGACTGAAGCTTTCTTT. Protein: CASSTTGNLGTEAFF.

In this sample, this clone is large (0.1 to 1%). This chain uses TRBV13 with TRBJ2-2, with D possibly being TRBD1 (5 bases). This CDR3 is built from 17 residues. Germline CDR1 and CDR2: PRHDT and FYEKMQ (reference sequence). V lost 5 bases, J lost 2 bases, and 18 bases lay in between. The DNA of the CDR3 is TGTGCCAGCAGCCCGGAAGGGGTGTGGGAAAACACCGGGGAGCTGTTTTTT. Translated, it gives CASSPEGVWENTGELFF.

The rearrangement links TRBV18 to TRBJ2-3; 7 positions agree with TRBD2. The germline CDR1 and CDR2 sequences are KGHSH and LQKENI. This CDR3 has 15 amino acids. Losses at the gene ends were 3 bases for V and 10 bases for J; bases not matched to a gene: 13. This chain's CDR3 is CASSPLAESEGAQYF. The CDR3 nucleotides read TGTGCCAGCTCACCTCTAGCGGAAAGTGAGGGTGCGCAGTATTTT.

This clone was counted only a few times. V gene TRBV28 combines with J gene TRBJ1-6; 9 nucleotides agree with TRBD1. V lost 4 bases and J lost 5; bases outside the gene matches: 0. Germline V gives CDR1 MDHEN, CDR2 SYDVKM. The CDR3 loop spans 14 amino acids. The CDR3 here is CASSWDRDNSPLHF. The DNA for the CDR3 is TGTGCCAGCAGTTGGGACAGGGATAATTCACCCCTCCACTTT.

This clone counts as medium-sized. CDR3 region: CASSYLDSNQPQHF. The CDR3 nucleotides are TGTGCCAGCAGTTACCTCGACAGCAATCAGCCCCAGCATTTT. The chain couples TRBV6-6 to TRBJ1-5, with D unclear. The CDR3 extends over 14 amino acids. Germline loops: CDR1 MNHNY, CDR2 SVGAGI (reference sequence). The ends were cut back, 2 bases at V and 1 base at J, with 6 bases in the middle.

The gene calls are TRBV5-1 and TRBJ2-1, with 7 bases lining up with TRBD2. CDR3 size: 17 residues. Germline V gene lookup returns CDR1 SGHRS and CDR2 YFSETQ. V lost 6 bases, J lost 3 bases, and 15 bases stayed unmatched. CDR3 in DNA: TGCGCCAGCACCCTGGGGGTCGCTAGCGGAGGCTACAATGAGCAGTTCTTC. Translating it yields CASTLGVASGGYNEQFF. The full variable domain, with the rest looked up from reference TRBV5-1 and TRBJ2-1, is KAGVTQTPRYLIKTRGQQVTLSCSPISGHRSVSWYQQTPGQGLQFLFEYFSETQRNKGNFPGRFSGRQFSNSRSEMNVSTLELGDSALYLCASTLGVASGGYNEQFFGPGTRLTVL.

CDR3 in amino acids: CASSLYGRTSEAFF. CDR3 in DNA: TGCGCCAGCAGCTTGTACGGCAGAACAAGTGAAGCTTTCTTT. The chain employs TRBV5-1 and TRBJ1-1; D uncertain. Germline CDR1 SGHRS, CDR2 YFSETQ. This CDR3 has 14 residues. The V end lost 1 base, the J end lost 7 bases, and 14 bases lay between the germline ends.

The genes are TRBV10-2 and TRBJ2-5; D may be TRBD2 (6 bases). The DNA matches TRBJ2-7 better at its end, which makes the J call doubtful. The germline V gene encodes CDR1 WSHSY and CDR2 SAAADI. This CDR3 region has 15 residues. The chain's CDR3 is CASRLDGRGFYEQYF. CDR3 in DNA: TGCGCCAGCAGACTGGACGGGCGGGGTTTCTACGAGCAGTACTTC.

Only one count was recorded for this clone. V and J are TRBV30 and TRBJ1-2; the D is unclear. The CDR3 totals 13 residues. Trimming pared 0 bases from V and 8 bases from J, leaving 13 bases between. Per the germline V gene, CDR1 is GTSNPN and CDR2 is SVGIG (reference sequence). Here the CDR3 DNA reads TGTGCCTGGAGTGTAACCGTGGGAGAAGGCTACACCTTC. Protein sequence: CAWSVTVGEGYTF.

The gene calls are TRBV18 and TRBJ1-2, with 9 bases aligning to TRBD1. Germline V gives CDR1 KGHSH, CDR2 LQKENI. The V and J ends lost 3 bases and 7 bases, in that order; junction bases with no gene match: 3. The CDR3 runs to 13 residues. As DNA, the CDR3 is TGTGCCAGCTCACCGACAGGGGGTGGTGGCTACACCTTC. This translates into CASSPTGGGGYTF.